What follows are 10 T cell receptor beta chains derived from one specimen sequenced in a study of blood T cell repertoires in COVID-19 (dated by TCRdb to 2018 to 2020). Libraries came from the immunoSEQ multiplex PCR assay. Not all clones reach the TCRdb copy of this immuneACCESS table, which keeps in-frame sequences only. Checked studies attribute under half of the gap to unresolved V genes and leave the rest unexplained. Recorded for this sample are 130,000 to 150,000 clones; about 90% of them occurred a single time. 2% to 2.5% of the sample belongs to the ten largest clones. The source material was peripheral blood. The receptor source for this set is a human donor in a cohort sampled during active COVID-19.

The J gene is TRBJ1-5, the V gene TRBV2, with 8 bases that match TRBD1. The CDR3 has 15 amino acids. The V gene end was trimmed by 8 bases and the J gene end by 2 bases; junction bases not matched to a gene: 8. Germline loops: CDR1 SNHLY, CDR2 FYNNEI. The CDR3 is CASRKETGGNQPQHF. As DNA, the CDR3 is TGTGCCAGCCGAAAAGAGACAGGGGGCAATCAGCCCCAGCATTTT.

The CDR3 is CASSYLTSSIPYEQYF. The CDR3 bases are TGTGCCAGCAGTTATCTTACTAGTAGTATTCCTTACGAGCAGTACTTC. J is TRBJ2-7 and V is TRBV6-5; D is perhaps TRBD2 (5 bases). The CDR3 totals 16 residues. V gave up 3 bases and J gave up 4 bases, with 19 bases separating them. CDR1 is MNHEY and CDR2 is SVGAGI in the germline V gene.

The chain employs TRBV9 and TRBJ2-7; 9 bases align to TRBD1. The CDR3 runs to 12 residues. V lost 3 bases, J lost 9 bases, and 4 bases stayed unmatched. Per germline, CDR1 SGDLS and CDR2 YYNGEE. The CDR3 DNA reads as TGTGCCAGCAGCGAAGGGACAGGGAGGCAGTACTTC. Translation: CASSEGTGRQYF. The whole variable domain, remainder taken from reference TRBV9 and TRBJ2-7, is DSGVTQTPKHLITATGQRVTLRCSPRSGDLSVYWYQQSLDQGLQFLIQYYNGEERAKGNILERFSAQQFPDLHSELNLSSLELGDSALYFCASSEGTGRQYFGPGTRLTVT.

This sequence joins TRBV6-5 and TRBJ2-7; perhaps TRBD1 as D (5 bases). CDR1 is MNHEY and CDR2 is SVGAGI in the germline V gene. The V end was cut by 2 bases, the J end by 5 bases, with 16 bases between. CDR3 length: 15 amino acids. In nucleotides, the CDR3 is TGTGCCAGCAGTTACCTGGGGCAAGCCCTGCACGAGCAGTACTTC. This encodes CASSYLGQALHEQYF.

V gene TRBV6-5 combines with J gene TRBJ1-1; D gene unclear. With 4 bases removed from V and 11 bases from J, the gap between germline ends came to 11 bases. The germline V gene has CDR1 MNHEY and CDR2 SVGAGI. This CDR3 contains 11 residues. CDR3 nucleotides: TGTGCCAGCAGTTTGCGTGGGGAGGCTTTCTTT. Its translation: CASSLRGEAFF.

CDR3 loop: CASSPWDRGNNSPLHF. DNA for the CDR3: TGTGCCAGCAGCCCCTGGGACAGGGGGAATAATTCACCCCTCCACTTT. V usage is TRBV3-1 (or the pseudogene TRBV3-2) and J usage is TRBJ1-6; 11 bases match TRBD1. Germline trimming cut 4 bases from V and 5 bases from J; bases unmatched to any gene: 4. The CDR3 is 16 residues long. Germline V gene sequence: CDR1 LGHDT, CDR2 YNNKEL (reference sequence).

The CDR3 DNA reads as TGTGCCAGCAGTTTATTCAGTAACGCGAACACCGGGGAGCTGTTTTTT. It specifies CASSLFSNANTGELFF. V and J are TRBV27 and TRBJ2-2; D call uncertain. The CDR3 loop spans 16 amino acids. The germline CDR1 and CDR2 sequences are MNHEY and SMNVEV (reference sequence). V lost 1 base, J lost 0 bases, and 9 bases lay in between.

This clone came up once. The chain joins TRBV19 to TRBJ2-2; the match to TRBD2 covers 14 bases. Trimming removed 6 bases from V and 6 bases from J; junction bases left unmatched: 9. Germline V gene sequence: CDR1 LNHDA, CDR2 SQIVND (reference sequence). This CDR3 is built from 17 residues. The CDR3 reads CASSTTSGRGEPGELFF. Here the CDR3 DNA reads TGTGCCAGTAGCACGACTAGCGGGAGGGGGGAACCCGGGGAGCTGTTTTTT.

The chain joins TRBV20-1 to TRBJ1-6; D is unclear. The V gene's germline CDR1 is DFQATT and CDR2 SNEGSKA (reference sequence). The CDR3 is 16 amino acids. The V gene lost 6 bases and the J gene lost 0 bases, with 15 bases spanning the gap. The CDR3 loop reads CSASTESSSYNSPLHF. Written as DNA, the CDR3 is TGCAGTGCCAGTACAGAGAGCAGCTCCTATAATTCACCCCTCCACTTT.

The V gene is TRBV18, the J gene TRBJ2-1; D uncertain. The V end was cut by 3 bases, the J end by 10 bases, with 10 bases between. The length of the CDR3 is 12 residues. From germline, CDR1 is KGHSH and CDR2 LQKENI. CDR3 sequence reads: CASSPGVVEQFF. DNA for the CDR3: TGTGCCAGCTCACCCGGAGTAGTGGAGCAGTTCTTC.